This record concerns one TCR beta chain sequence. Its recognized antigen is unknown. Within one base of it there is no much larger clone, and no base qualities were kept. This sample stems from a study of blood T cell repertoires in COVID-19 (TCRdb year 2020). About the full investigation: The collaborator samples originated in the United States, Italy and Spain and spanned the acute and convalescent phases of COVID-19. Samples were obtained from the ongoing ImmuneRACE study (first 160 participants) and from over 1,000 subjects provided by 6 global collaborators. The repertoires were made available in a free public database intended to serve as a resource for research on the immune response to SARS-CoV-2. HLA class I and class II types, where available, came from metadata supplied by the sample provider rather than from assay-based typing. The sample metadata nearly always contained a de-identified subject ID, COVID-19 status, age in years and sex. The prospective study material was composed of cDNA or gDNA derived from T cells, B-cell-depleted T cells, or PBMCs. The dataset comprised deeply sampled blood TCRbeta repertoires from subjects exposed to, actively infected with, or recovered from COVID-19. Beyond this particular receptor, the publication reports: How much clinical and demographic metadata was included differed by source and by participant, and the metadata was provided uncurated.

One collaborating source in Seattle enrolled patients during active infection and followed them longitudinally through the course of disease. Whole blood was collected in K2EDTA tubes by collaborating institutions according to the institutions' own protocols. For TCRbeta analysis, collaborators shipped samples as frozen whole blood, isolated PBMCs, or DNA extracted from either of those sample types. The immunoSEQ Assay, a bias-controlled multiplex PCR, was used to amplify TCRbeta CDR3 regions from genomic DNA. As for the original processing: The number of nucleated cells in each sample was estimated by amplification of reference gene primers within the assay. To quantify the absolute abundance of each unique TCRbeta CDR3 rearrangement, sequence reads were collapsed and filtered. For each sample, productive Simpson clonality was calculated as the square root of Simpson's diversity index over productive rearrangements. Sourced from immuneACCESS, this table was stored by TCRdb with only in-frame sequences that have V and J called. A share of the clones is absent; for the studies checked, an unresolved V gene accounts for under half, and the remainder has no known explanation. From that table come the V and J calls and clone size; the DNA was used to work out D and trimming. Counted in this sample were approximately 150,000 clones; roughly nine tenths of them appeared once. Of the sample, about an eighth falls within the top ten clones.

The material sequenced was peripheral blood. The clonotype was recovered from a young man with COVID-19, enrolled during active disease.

The CDR3 region: CASVPGTNYGYTF. The sequence in DNA is TGTGCCTCCGTTCCCGGGACAAACTATGGCTACACCTTC. The chain is made from TRBV5-8 and TRBJ1-2, and perhaps TRBD1 as D gene, on 6 matching bases. Counted from cysteine to phenylalanine, this CDR3 has 13 amino acids. The only DNA kept is the CDR3, 39 bases in frame from the first base. Taken from the germline V gene, the CDR1 and CDR2 loops are SGHTS and YDEGEE. V is reduced by 10 bases and J by 2 bases, leaving a spacing of 15 bases between them.